This TCR beta chain was identified during a study of CD8 T cells in ankylosing spondylitis. The TCR beta libraries were generated through quantitative 5'-RACE incorporating molecular barcodes. Each CDR3 protein is one row after TCRdb ran MiXCR on the 5' RACE reads. The data hold roughly 180,000 distinct CDR3 sequences, with 13% observed a single time. This clonotype was seen a few times. The antigen is undetermined. Study outcomes and limitations: Made up of eight highly homologous variants, a TCR beta motif appeared characteristic of ankylosing spondylitis blood.

Germline assignment: CDR1 MGHRA and CDR2 YSYEKL. The CDR3 contains 16 residues. After removal of 3 bases from V and 2 bases from J, the junction contained 8 bases not matched to a gene. The sequence came from a male donor with ankylosing spondylitis or in good health (not recorded which). Sequencing used blood, either unsorted or a sorted T cell fraction (not recorded which). The chain carries TRBV4-1 and TRBJ2-7; 9 nucleotides agree with TRBD1. CDR3 in DNA: TGCGCCAGCAGCCATACCAGGACAGGGGCGGCCTACGAGCAGTACTTC. Its protein is CASSHTRTGAAYEQYF.